This TCR beta chain was identified during a study of cytomegalovirus exposure and HLA in healthy donors. Study background: Within the Caucasian-associated ancestry cluster were under 85% of the 300 to 450 genotyped donors. The study, taken as a whole, reports: What TCR beta sequences reportedly achieved was accurate prediction of HLA-A and HLA-B alleles in most subjects.

As for this clone: What it binds is unknown.

V lost 1 base to trimming and J lost 3 bases; unmatched junction nucleotides: 2. The CDR3 has 15 amino acids. In germline, CDR1 is MGHRA, CDR2 YSYEKL. PCR involved 60 Vbeta and 13 Jbeta primers. Profiling relied on immunoSEQ multiplex PCR, and the TCRdb table lists in-frame clones only, not all of them. The table shows 150,000 to 200,000 clones, with approximately 59% occurring only once. The origin of this receptor is a man between 40 and 49 years old in good health and CMV-seronegative. Material: PBMCs. The gene calls are TRBV4-1 and TRBJ2-2; 7 positions agree with TRBD1. This CDR3 reads CASSQVDRDTGELFF. In DNA, the CDR3 is TGCGCCAGCAGCCAAGTTGACAGGGACACCGGGGAGCTGTTTTTT.